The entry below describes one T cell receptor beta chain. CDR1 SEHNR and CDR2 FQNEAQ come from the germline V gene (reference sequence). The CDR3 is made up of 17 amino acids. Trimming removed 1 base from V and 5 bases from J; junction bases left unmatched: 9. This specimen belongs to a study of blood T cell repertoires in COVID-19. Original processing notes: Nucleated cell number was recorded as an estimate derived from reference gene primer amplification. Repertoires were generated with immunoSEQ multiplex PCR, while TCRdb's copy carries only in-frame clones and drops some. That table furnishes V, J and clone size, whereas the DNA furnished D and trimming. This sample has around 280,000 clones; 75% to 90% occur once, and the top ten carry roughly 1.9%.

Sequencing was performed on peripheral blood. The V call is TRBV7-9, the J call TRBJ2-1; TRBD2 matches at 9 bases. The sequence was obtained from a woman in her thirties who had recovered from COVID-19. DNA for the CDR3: TGTGCCAGCAGCTTAGGTAGCGGGAGAGGCCCTCACAATGAGCAGTTCTTC. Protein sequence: CASSLGSGRGPHNEQFF.